This is a list of T cell receptor beta chains from one sample in a study of blood T cells in healthy people across ages. TCRdb reanalysed the 5' RACE reads using MiXCR and keeps one entry per CDR3 protein. This table holds approximately 600,000 distinct CDR3 sequences, approximately 50% found once. Specimen: blood. These receptors were obtained from a man aged 55-75 years in good health. Each CDR3 is given with its conserved first and last residue. D genes are given only for firm matches. Clone size is not always given. Where it is, it says once, few, many or a class for expanded clones.

abundance | j_gene | v_gene | d_gene | CDR3nt | CDR3aa
NA | TRBJ2-7 | TRBV12-5 | NA | TGTGCTAGTGGTCTTATCTACGGCGAGCAGTACTTC | CASGLIYGEQYF
few | TRBJ2-5 | TRBV20-1 | TRBD2 | TGCAGTGCTAGGACTAGCGGGGGCTCCCAAGAGACCCAGTACTTC | CSARTSGGSQETQYF
NA | TRBJ2-5 | TRBV11-3 | NA | TGTGCCAGCAGCGGGCTGGCTAGCGAAGCGGAAATAGAGACCCAGTACTTC | CASSGLASEAEIETQYF
NA | TRBJ1-1 | TRBV20-1 | NA | TGCAGTGCTAGCCGGGGCACTGAAGCTTTCTTT | CSASRGTEAFF
NA | TRBJ1-2 | TRBV5-1 | TRBD1 | TGCGCCAGCAGCGCGGGGACAGGGGATGGCTACACCTTC | CASSAGTGDGYTF
NA | TRBJ1-1 | TRBV12-3/TRBV12-4 | NA | TGTGCCAGCAGTCGCTGGACAGCTGAAGCTTTCTTT | CASSRWTAEAFF
NA | TRBJ2-2 | TRBV2 | NA | TGTGCCAGCAGCGCAGATTCGAACACCGGGGAGCTGTTTTTT | CASSADSNTGELFF
NA | TRBJ2-7 | TRBV6-1 | NA | TGTGCCAGCAGTGAATGGGCCGAGGATTACGAGCAGTACTTC | CASSEWAEDYEQYF
once | TRBJ2-1 | TRBV27 | TRBD1 | TGTGCCAGCAGTTTATGGGTACCGGGACAGGGGGTCGGTGAGCAGTTCTTC | CASSLWVPGQGVGEQFF
NA | TRBJ2-5 | TRBV7-9 | NA | TGTGCCAGCAGCCCTGGTAGGGCAGGGCAAGAGACCCAGTACTTC | CASSPGRAGQETQYF
NA | TRBJ1-5 | TRBV2 | NA | TGTGCCAGTCGGGAGAACAGTTATAGCAATCAGCCCCAGCATTTT | CASRENSYSNQPQHF
NA | TRBJ2-1 | TRBV20-1 | TRBD1 | TGCAGTGCTAGAGAAGGGGGCACCTACAATGAGCAGTTCTTC | CSAREGGTYNEQFF
NA | TRBJ2-7 | TRBV12-3/TRBV12-4 | TRBD2 | TGTGCCAGCAGTTTCCTAGCGGGGGGCGTCTACGAGCAGTACTTC | CASSFLAGGVYEQYF
NA | TRBJ2-5 | TRBV3-1 | TRBD2 | TGTGCCAGCAGCCCACCGACTAGCGGGGAAGAGACCCAGTACTTC | CASSPPTSGEETQYF
NA | TRBJ2-2 | TRBV14 | TRBD2 | TGTGCCAGCAGCCCGAGACTAGCGGCTCGGAACACCGGGGAGCTGTTTTTT | CASSPRLAARNTGELFF
few | TRBJ2-3 | TRBV9 | NA | TGTGCCAGCAGCCCTCCCGGGGGCTCCACAGATACGCAGTATTTT | CASSPPGGSTDTQYF
NA | TRBJ2-7 | TRBV3-1 | NA | TGTGCCAGCAGCCAAGACCTAGCCAGGGGTTACGAGCAGTACTTC | CASSQDLARGYEQYF
NA | TRBJ2-3 | TRBV4-2 | TRBD2 | TGTGCCAGCAGCCCCGGGACTAGCTTGTCAGATACGCAGTATTTT | CASSPGTSLSDTQYF
NA | TRBJ1-2 | TRBV12-3/TRBV12-4 | NA | TGTGCCAGCAGAAACGGGTTGAGCTACACCTTC | CASRNGLSYTF
NA | TRBJ2-7 | TRBV27 | NA | TGTGCCAGCAGTTCAGGGGGGCCCTACGAGCAGTACTTC | CASSSGGPYEQYF
once | TRBJ2-1 | TRBV3-1 | TRBD2 | TGTGCCAGCAGCCCTTGGACTAGCGGCACCTACGAGCAGTTCTTC | CASSPWTSGTYEQFF
NA | TRBJ2-1 | TRBV7-2 | TRBD2 | TGTGCCAGCAGCCCTGGGACTAGCGTGGGGGGGACCTACAATGAGCAGTTCTTC | CASSPGTSVGGTYNEQFF
NA | TRBJ2-3 | TRBV10-3 | NA | TGTGCCATCAGTGAATGGGGGGACCGCACAGATACGCAGTATTTT | CAISEWGDRTDTQYF
few | TRBJ2-7 | TRBV20-1 | NA | TGCAGTGCCCAACGGCGGGCGAGCTCCTACGAGCAGTACTTC | CSAQRRASSYEQYF
NA | TRBJ2-7 | TRBV5-1 | NA | TGCGCCAGCAGGGGAACGACTATCTACGAGCAGTACTTC | CASRGTTIYEQYF
NA | TRBJ2-1 | TRBV7-6 | TRBD2 | TGTGCCAGCAGCAATCGCGGGGGGGCCCATGAGCAGTTCTTC | CASSNRGGAHEQFF
NA | TRBJ2-7 | TRBV20-1 | NA | TGCAGTGCTAGCTCCCCTTCGCACGAGCAGTACTTC | CSASSPSHEQYF
NA | TRBJ2-7 | TRBV6-1 | TRBD1 | TGTGCCAGCAGTGGCCCCAGGACAGGGCCCTACGAGCAGTACTTC | CASSGPRTGPYEQYF
few | TRBJ2-1 | TRBV11-2 | TRBD2 | TGTGCCAGCAGCTTAGGGGCCCTAGCGGGGGGCAACAATGAGCAGTTCTTC | CASSLGALAGGNNEQFF
NA | TRBJ2-1 | TRBV28 | TRBD1 | TGTGCCAGCAGCCTCCCGGGGACAGGGGGCTCGAATGAGCAGTTCTTC | CASSLPGTGGSNEQFF
NA | TRBJ2-7 | TRBV2 | TRBD1 | TGTGCCAGCAGTGAAAGCCGGACAGGGGGCTACGAGCAGTACTTC | CASSESRTGGYEQYF